The 18 T cell receptor beta chains below were found in one sample sequenced in a study of T cells in Graves' hyperthyroidism and ophthalmopathy. Amplification of TCR beta CDR3 regions was performed using RNA transcripts as template. HTBI primers were the set used in a first-round RT-PCR of the TCR CDR3. TCRdb ran MiXCR on the multiplex PCR reads and lists one entry per CDR3 protein. The sample has roughly 500,000 distinct CDR3 sequences, roughly 50% seen once; the top ten hold about 20%. Sequenced: peripheral blood or thyroid tissue (not recorded which). Receptors were obtained from an adult woman with Graves' disease, either hyperthyroidism or ophthalmopathy (not recorded which).

This sequence joins TRBV7-2 and TRBJ1-6; D gene uncertain. The CDR3 has 14 amino acids. V was trimmed by 1 base and J by 4 bases, leaving 5 bases between them. CDR1 is SGHTA, CDR2 FQGNSA, per germline. CDR3 in amino acids: CASSLGPYNSPLHF. CDR3 bases: TGTGCCAGCAGCTTAGGGCCGTATAATTCACCCCTCCACTTT.

This clonotype was counted many times. The chain links TRBV7-8 to TRBJ2-7; no reliable D call. Trimming took 1 base from V and 4 from J, leaving 11 bases between them. There are 14 residues in the CDR3. Germline CDR1 and CDR2: SGHVS and FQNEAQ. The CDR3 DNA is TGTGCCAGCAGCTTAGTTTTTCCGGTATACGAGCAGTACTTC. As protein: CASSLVFPVYEQYF.

V and J are TRBV9 and TRBJ2-2, with a tentative D call TRBD2 (7 bases). The length of the CDR3 is 16 residues. Germline loops: CDR1 SGDLS, CDR2 YYNGEE. V lost 4 bases and J lost 6, with 19 bases in between. CDR3 DNA: TGTGCCAGCAGCACGAGGGGGGGACTCGAAGCCGGGGAGCTGTTTTTT. This sequence encodes CASSTRGGLEAGELFF. Drawing the rest from reference TRBV9 and TRBJ2-2, the complete variable domain is DSGVTQTPKHLITATGQRVTLRCSPRSGDLSVYWYQQSLDQGLQFLIQYYNGEERAKGNILERFSAQQFPDLHSELNLSSLELGDSALYFCASSTRGGLEAGELFFGEGSRLTVL.

This chain joins TRBV2 and TRBJ1-1, with D maybe TRBD1 (6 bases). The V end was cut by 4 bases, the J end by 4 bases, with 13 bases between. The germline CDR1 and CDR2 sequences are SNHLY and FYNNEI. The CDR3 is 14 amino acids. The CDR3 DNA sequence: TGTGCCAGCAGTGTGAAGGGGGGCAGCACTGAAGCTTTCTTT. As protein: CASSVKGGSTEAFF.

There are many counts of this clonotype. J is TRBJ1-3 and V is TRBV7-9, with D unclear. This CDR3 spans 19 amino acids. Looked up from germline, CDR1 is SEHNR and CDR2 is FQNEAQ (reference sequence). Deletions cut 5 bases from V and 11 bases from J, with 34 bases between. CDR3 sequence reads: CASSPFPGVSRRDGPAIYF. The CDR3 nucleotides read TGTGCCAGCAGCCCGTTCCCAGGAGTGTCCAGGCGGGATGGACCCGCCATATATTTT.

The genes are TRBV7-3 and TRBJ1-4; possibly TRBD1 for D (5 bases). Trimming cost V 5 bases and J 7 bases, with 14 bases left between them. The CDR3 has 14 amino acids. Germline CDR1 reads SGHTA; CDR2 reads FQGTGA. CDR3 amino acids: CASSPVGAPEKLFF. CDR3 DNA sequence: TGTGCCAGCAGCCCAGTTGGGGCACCTGAAAAACTGTTTTTT. Combining the CDR3 with reference TRBV7-3 and TRBJ1-4 gives the whole variable domain GAGVSQTPSNKVTEKGKYVELRCDPISGHTALYWYRQSLGQGPEFLIYFQGTGAADDSGLPNDRFFAVRPEGSVSTLKIQRTERGDSAVYLCASSPVGAPEKLFFGSGTQLSVL.

This clonotype was seen at least ten times. This chain connects TRBV5-6 to TRBJ2-5, with D perhaps matching TRBD1 (5 bases). Germline assignment: CDR1 SGHDT and CDR2 YYEEEE. There are 13 residues in the CDR3. Trimming stripped 1 base from V and 9 bases from J, with 13 bases between. The CDR3: CASSLQGPTAQYF. The CDR3 DNA reads TGTGCCAGCAGCTTGCAGGGCCCAACGGCCCAGTACTTC.

J is TRBJ2-5 and V is TRBV7-2, with 11 bases lining up with TRBD1. This CDR3 is built from 15 residues. V shed 6 bases, J shed 4 bases, and the junction held 7 bases outside the gene matches. The germline gives CDR1 SGHTA, CDR2 FQGNSA. The CDR3 loop reads CASSGGGTGGETQYF. The CDR3 bases are TGTGCCAGCAGTGGGGGCGGGACAGGGGGAGAGACCCAGTACTTC.

This clonotype came up many times. V is TRBV19 and J is TRBJ1-4; a weak D match, TRBD1 (6 bases). Germline V CDR1 and CDR2: LNHDA, SQIVND (reference sequence). V was trimmed by 3 bases and J by 8 bases, leaving 10 bases between them. The CDR3 contains 13 residues. CDR3 sequence (DNA): TGTGCCAGTAGTATGCGGGACAACGAAAAACTGTTTTTT. It yields the protein CASSMRDNEKLFF.

The chain has TRBV7-9 and TRBJ1-2; D may be TRBD1 (5 bases). Per the germline V gene, CDR1 is SEHNR and CDR2 is FQNEAQ (reference sequence). V lost 5 bases and J 8 bases, leaving 21 bases between the germline ends. CDR3 size: 15 residues. The CDR3 DNA reads TGTGCCAGCAGCCCTCTCCCTGCAGGGCCCGGAGGCTACACCTTC. Protein sequence: CASSPLPAGPGGYTF. The variable domain in full, completed from reference TRBV7-9 and TRBJ1-2, reads DTGVSQNPRHKITKRGQNVTFRCDPISEHNRLYWYRQTLGQGPEFLTYFQNEAQLEKSRLLSDRFSAERPKGSFSTLEIQRTEQGDSAMYLCASSPLPAGPGGYTFGSGTRLTVV.

V and J are TRBV2 and TRBJ1-3, with D perhaps matching TRBD1 (5 bases). CDR3 length: 13 residues. The V end lost 8 bases, the J end lost 2 bases, and 10 bases lay between the germline ends. Germline assignment: CDR1 SNHLY and CDR2 FYNNEI. CDR3 in amino acids: CASWAGAGNTIYF. In DNA, the CDR3 is TGTGCCAGCTGGGCGGGGGCTGGAAACACCATATATTTT.

The V call is TRBV30, the J call TRBJ2-2, with 8 bases matching TRBD2. Per germline, CDR1 GTSNPN and CDR2 SVGIG (reference sequence). V shed 5 bases, J shed 0 bases, and the junction held 2 bases outside the gene matches. The CDR3 consists of 14 residues. CDR3 protein: CAWVSGANTGELFF. The CDR3 DNA reads TGTGCCTGGGTTAGCGGGGCGAACACCGGGGAGCTGTTTTTT. The full variable domain, its missing parts supplied by reference TRBV30 and TRBJ2-2, is SQTIHQWPATLVQPVGSPLSLECTVEGTSNPNLYWYRQAAGRGLQLLFYSVGIGQISSEVPQNLSASRPQDRQFILSSKKLLLSDSGFYLCAWVSGANTGELFFGEGSRLTVL.

CDR3 bases: TGTGCCAGCAGCTTCCAAGGGGGGGGCACTCACGAGCAGTACTTC. Protein: CASSFQGGGTHEQYF. The V gene is TRBV7-2, the J gene TRBJ2-7, with a possible D match to TRBD2 (7 bases). The CDR3 is 15 residues long. Trimming left V 3 bases short and J 5 bases short, with 17 bases between. The germline V gene has CDR1 SGHTA and CDR2 FQGNSA. Using reference TRBV7-2 and TRBJ2-7 for the parts outside the CDR3, the full variable domain is GAGVSQSPSNKVTEKGKDVELRCDPISGHTALYWYRQSLGQGLEFLIYFQGNSAPDKSGLPSDRFSAERTGGSVSTLTIQRTQQEDSAVYLCASSFQGGGTHEQYFGPGTRLTVT.

V and J are TRBV7-3 and TRBJ2-2; tentatively, D is TRBD1 (5 bases). Germline lookup yields CDR1 SGHTA and CDR2 FQGTGA. The CDR3 sequence is 14 residues long. The germline V and J ends were trimmed by 4 bases and 4 bases, with 10 bases remaining between them. CDR3 amino acids: CASSWGRVTGELFF. The CDR3 region has the DNA TGTGCCAGCAGCTGGGGCAGGGTCACCGGGGAGCTGTTTTTT.

The V and J genes are TRBV7-2 and TRBJ1-6, with D uncertain. Germline V gene lookup returns CDR1 SGHTA and CDR2 FQGNSA. The CDR3 contains 14 residues. V lost 3 bases and J lost 9, with 12 bases in between. As DNA, the CDR3 is TGTGCCAGCAGCTTGGACCTGTCGGGTTCACCCCTCCACTTT. Translation: CASSLDLSGSPLHF.

As for this clonotype: This likely comes from a read error, as the CDR3 has no conserved phenylalanine or tryptophan at its end. The DNA is omitted, as the CDR3 cannot be located on it reliably, and the CDR3 follows TCRdb's listing. The rearrangement uses TRBV10-3 and TRBJ1-4; the listed D gene, TRBD1, was not tested against the DNA. The germline V gene has CDR1 ENHRY and CDR2 SYGVKD. The CDR3 adds up to 11 amino acids, both ends counted. CDR3 amino acids: CAITRTQMGDY.

This sequence joins TRBV10-2 and TRBJ2-7; D remains unclear. V was cut by 8 bases and J by 2 bases, with 25 bases left in between. CDR1 is WSHSY, CDR2 SAAADI, per germline. The CDR3 has 17 residues. The CDR3 DNA sequence: TGCGCCAGCGCGGAATACCCCCCACTAAAAAGGGCCTACGAGCAGTACTTC. It encodes CASAEYPPLKRAYEQYF.

This clonotype has a handful of counts. The V and J genes are TRBV10-3 and TRBJ2-3; D is uncertain. CDR3 size: 15 residues. Germline loops: CDR1 ENHRY, CDR2 SYGVKD. Trimming took off 4 bases at V and 8 bases at J, with 19 bases between the two ends. This CDR3 is CAISAPQMAVATQYF. The CDR3, as DNA: TGTGCCATCAGTGCCCCTCAGATGGCCGTGGCTACGCAGTATTTT.